This T cell receptor (beta chain) comes out of a study of breast tumors, draining lymph nodes, adjacent tissues. Breast cancer patients provided tissue from their axillary draining lymph nodes. CDR3 length equals 12 residues. Trimming took off 3 bases at V and 5 bases at J, with 5 bases between the two ends. TCRdb recomputed calls from the multiplex PCR reads with MiXCR, one row per CDR3 protein. The data hold around 140,000 distinct CDR3 sequences, with approximately 30% observed a single time. This clonotype was observed a handful of times. This may come from a read error, since a much larger clone is one base off.

V is TRBV12-3 or TRBV12-4 and J is TRBJ2-1; D not resolved. The specimen was axillary lymph node tissue. The TCR originated in a female donor with breast cancer. Some clones in this sample may be carry-over from other donors' samples. CDR3 residues: CASSFSHNEQFF. The CDR3, as DNA: TGTGCCAGCAGTTTCTCGCACAATGAGCAGTTCTTC.